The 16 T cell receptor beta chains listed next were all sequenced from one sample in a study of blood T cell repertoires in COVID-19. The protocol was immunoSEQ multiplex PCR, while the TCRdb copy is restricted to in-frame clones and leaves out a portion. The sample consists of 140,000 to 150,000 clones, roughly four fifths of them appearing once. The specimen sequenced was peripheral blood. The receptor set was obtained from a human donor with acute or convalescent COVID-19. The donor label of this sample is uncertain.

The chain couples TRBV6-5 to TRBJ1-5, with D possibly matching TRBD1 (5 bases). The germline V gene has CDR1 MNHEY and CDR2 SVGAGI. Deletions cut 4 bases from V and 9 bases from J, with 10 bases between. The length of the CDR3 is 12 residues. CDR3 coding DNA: TGTGCCAGCAGTTGGAGGGGAGGGCCCCAGCATTTT. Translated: CASSWRGGPQHF.

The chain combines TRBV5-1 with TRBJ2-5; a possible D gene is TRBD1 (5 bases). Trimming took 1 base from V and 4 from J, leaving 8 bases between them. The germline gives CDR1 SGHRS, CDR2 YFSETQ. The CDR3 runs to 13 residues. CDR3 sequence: CASSLNQGETQYF. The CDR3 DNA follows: TGCGCCAGCAGCTTGAATCAGGGAGAGACCCAGTACTTC.

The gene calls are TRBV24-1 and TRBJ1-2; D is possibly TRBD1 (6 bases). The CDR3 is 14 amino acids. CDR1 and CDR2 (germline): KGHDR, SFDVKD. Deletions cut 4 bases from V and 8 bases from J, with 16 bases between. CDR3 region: CATSDTTLTGGYTF. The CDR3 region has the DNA TGTGCCACCAGTGACACCACCTTAACAGGGGGCTACACCTTC.

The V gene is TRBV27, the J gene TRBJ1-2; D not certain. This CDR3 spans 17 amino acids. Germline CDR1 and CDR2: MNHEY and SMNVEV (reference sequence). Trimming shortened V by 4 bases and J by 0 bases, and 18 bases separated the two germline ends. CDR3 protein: CASSSFPLEPTNYGYTF. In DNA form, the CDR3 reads TGTGCCAGCAGTTCCTTTCCTCTGGAGCCGACTAACTATGGCTACACCTTC.

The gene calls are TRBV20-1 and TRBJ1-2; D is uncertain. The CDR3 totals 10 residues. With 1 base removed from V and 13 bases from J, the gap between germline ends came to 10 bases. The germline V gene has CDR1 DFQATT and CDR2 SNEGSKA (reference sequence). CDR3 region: CSARGVFGTF. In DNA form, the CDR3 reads TGCAGTGCTAGAGGTGTTTTCGGCACCTTC.

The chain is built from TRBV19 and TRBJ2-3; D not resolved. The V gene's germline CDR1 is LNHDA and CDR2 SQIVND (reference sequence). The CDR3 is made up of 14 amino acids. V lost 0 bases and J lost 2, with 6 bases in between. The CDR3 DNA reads TGTGCCAGTAGTATAGATTACACCACAGATACGCAGTATTTT. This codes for CASSIDYTTDTQYF.

In nucleotides, the CDR3 is TGTGCCAGCAGTGGACAGAACACCGGGGAGCTGTTTTTT. Encoded protein: CASSGQNTGELFF. The V and J genes are TRBV2 and TRBJ2-2; D remains unclear. The V and J ends lost 4 bases and 1 base respectively, with 4 bases between them. The CDR3 length is 13 residues. Germline V gene data show CDR1 as SNHLY and CDR2 as FYNNEI.

CDR3 DNA sequence: TGTGCCAGTACGCCGTCTAGCGGGGCTTCCTACGAGCAGTACTTC. This codes for CASTPSSGASYEQYF. The chain links TRBV19 to TRBJ2-7; TRBD2 aligns across 9 bases. Looked up from germline, CDR1 is LNHDA and CDR2 is SQIVND (reference sequence). The ends lost 7 bases at V and 1 base at J; junction bases unmatched: 8. This CDR3 spans 15 amino acids.

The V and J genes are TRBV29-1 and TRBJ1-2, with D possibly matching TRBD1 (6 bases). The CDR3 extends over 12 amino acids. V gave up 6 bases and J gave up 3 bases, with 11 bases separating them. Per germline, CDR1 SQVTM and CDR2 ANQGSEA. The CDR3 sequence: CSVARTDYGYTF. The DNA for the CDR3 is TGCAGCGTAGCCCGGACAGACTATGGCTACACCTTC.

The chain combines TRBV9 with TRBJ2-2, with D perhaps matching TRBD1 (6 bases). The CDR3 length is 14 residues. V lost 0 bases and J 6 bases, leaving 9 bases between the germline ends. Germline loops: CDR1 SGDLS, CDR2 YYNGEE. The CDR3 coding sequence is TGTGCCAGCAGCGTAGACTACAGGGCCGGGGAGCTGTTTTTT. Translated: CASSVDYRAGELFF. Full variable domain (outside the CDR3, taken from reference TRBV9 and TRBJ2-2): DSGVTQTPKHLITATGQRVTLRCSPRSGDLSVYWYQQSLDQGLQFLIQYYNGEERAKGNILERFSAQQFPDLHSELNLSSLELGDSALYFCASSVDYRAGELFFGEGSRLTVL.

CDR3 coding DNA: TGTGCCAGCAGTTACCTGTTGAACACTGAAGCTTTCTTT. Protein: CASSYLLNTEAFF. The chain uses TRBV6-5 and TRBJ1-1; D remains ambiguous. V was clipped by 2 bases and J by 0 bases, with 4 bases between them. This CDR3 region has 13 residues. Germline lookup yields CDR1 MNHEY and CDR2 SVGAGI.

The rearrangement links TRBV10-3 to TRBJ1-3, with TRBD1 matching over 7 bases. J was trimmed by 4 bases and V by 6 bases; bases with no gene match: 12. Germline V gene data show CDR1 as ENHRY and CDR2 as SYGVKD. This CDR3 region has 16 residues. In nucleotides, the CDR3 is TGTGCCATCAGCGACCCGGGACAGACCTTCGGAAACACCATATATTTT. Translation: CAISDPGQTFGNTIYF.

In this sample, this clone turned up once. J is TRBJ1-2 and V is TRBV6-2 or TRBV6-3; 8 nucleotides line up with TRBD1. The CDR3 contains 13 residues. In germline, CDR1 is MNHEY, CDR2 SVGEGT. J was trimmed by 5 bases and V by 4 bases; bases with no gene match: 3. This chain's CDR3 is CASSLNRGYGYTF. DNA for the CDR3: TGTGCCAGCAGTTTGAACAGGGGGTATGGCTACACCTTC.

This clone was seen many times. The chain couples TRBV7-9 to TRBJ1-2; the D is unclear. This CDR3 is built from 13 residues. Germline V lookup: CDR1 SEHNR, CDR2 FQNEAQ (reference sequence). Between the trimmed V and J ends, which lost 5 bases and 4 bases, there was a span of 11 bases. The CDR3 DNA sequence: TGTGCCAGCAGCCCCGGAGAACTCTATGGCTACACCTTC. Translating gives CASSPGELYGYTF.

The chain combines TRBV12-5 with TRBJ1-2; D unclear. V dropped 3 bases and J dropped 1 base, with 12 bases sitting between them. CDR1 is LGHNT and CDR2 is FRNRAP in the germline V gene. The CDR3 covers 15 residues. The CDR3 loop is CASGLWPSGNYGYTF. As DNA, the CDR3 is TGTGCTAGTGGTTTATGGCCCTCGGGTAACTATGGCTACACCTTC.

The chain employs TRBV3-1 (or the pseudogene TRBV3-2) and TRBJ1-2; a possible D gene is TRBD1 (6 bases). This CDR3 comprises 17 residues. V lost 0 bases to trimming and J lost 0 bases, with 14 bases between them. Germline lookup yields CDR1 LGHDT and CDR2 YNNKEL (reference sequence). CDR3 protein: CASSQDGTHLSNYGYTF. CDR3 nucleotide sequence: TGTGCCAGCAGCCAAGACGGGACACATTTATCTAACTATGGCTACACCTTC.